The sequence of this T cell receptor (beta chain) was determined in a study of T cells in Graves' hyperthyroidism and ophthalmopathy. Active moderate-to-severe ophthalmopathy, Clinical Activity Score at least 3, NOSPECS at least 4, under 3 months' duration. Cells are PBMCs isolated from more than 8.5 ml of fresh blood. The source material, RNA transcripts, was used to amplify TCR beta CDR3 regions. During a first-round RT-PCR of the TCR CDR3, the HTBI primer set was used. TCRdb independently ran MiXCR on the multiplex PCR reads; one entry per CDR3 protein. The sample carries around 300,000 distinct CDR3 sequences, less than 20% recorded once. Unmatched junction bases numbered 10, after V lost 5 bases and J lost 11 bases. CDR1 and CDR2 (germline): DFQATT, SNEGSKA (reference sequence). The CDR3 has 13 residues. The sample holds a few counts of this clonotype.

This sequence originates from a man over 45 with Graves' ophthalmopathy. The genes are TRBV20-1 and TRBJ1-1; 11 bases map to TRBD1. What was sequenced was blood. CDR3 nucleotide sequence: TGCAGTGCTGGTGGACAGGGGGCGAAGAGCGCTTTCTTT. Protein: CSAGGQGAKSAFF.